Presented here are 2 T cell receptor beta chains from one specimen sequenced in a study of OX40 agonist ivuxolimab in advanced cancers. Sequenced by immunoSEQ multiplex PCR; TCRdb stores in-frame clones only, minus some. The sample yields roughly 38,000 clones, around 85% seen once. The material sequenced was CD4+ or CD8+ T cells sorted from blood, taken in a trial of the OX40 agonist ivuxolimab. These receptor sequences come from an adult with an advanced solid tumor such as melanoma, head and neck, liver or kidney cancer.

This chain joins TRBV7-2 and TRBJ1-5; maybe TRBD1 (5 bases). Trimming removed 1 base at V and 5 bases at J, with 12 bases between. The length of the CDR3 is 15 residues. From germline, CDR1 is SGHTA and CDR2 FQGNSA. For the CDR3, the DNA is TGTGCCAGCAGCTTAGTAGACGGGGCTCATCAGCCCCAGCATTTT. Protein: CASSLVDGAHQPQHF.

The gene calls are TRBV2 and TRBJ2-5; 7 positions match TRBD2. The CDR3 length is 15 residues. V shed 6 bases, J shed 4 bases, and the junction held 11 bases outside the gene matches. CDR1 is SNHLY, CDR2 FYNNEI, per germline. CDR3 residues: CASRPRGAGLETQYF. The CDR3 region has the DNA TGTGCCAGCAGGCCCCGTGGAGCGGGATTAGAGACCCAGTACTTC.